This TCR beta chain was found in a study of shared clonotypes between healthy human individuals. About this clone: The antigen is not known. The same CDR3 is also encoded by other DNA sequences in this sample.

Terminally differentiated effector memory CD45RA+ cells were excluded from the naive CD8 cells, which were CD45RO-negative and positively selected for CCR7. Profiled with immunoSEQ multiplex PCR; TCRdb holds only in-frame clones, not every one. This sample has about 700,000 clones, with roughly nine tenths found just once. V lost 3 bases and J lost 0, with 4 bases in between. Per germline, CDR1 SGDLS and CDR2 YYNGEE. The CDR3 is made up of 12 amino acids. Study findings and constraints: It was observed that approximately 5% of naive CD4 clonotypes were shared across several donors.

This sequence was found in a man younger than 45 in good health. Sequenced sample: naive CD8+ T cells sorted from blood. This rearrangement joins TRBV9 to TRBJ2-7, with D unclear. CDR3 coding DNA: TGTGCCAGCAGCGCTGGCTCCTACGAGCAGTACTTC. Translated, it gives CASSAGSYEQYF.